This T cell receptor (beta chain) stems from a study of T cell clusters in autoimmune cytopenias. The study, taken as a whole, reports: TRB repertoire shifts in secondary cytopenia and chronic lymphocytic leukemia mostly reflected lymphoma, not autoimmunity.

One tube held mixed TRB-A and TRB-B primer pools for touch-down PCR. TCRdb re-called the multiplex PCR reads; one entry per CDR3 protein, DNA not given. Listed are approximately 12,000 distinct CDR3 sequences; about 20% falls within the top ten. About this clonotype itself: The antigen remains unidentified.

Each sample's input was around 250 ng genomic DNA, about 38,000 genome equivalents. This CDR3 comprises 13 residues. From germline, CDR1 is MNHEY and CDR2 SVGAGI. The same sample was also used in a study of T cell repertoires in aging, cancer and after chemotherapy. As reported in that work: Compared with age-matched healthy donors, untreated hematological or solid cancer patients showed higher blood TCR clonality.

V is TRBV6-5 and J is TRBJ1-4; the TCRdb D gene call, TRBD1, has no DNA to confirm it. This clonotype was sampled from a human donor in good health. Specimen: peripheral blood. CDR3 loop: CASSNGSGGKLFF.